This TCR beta chain was observed in a study of cytomegalovirus exposure and HLA in healthy donors. Study-wide background: The study's early data release held approximately 91 million unique TCRs from HLA-typed donors.

The PCR contained 60 Vbeta and 13 Jbeta primers. Measured with immunoSEQ multiplex PCR; TCRdb has only the in-frame clones, and not every one. The sample holds roughly 190,000 clones, roughly four fifths seen once. Notes on this clone: The antigen remains unidentified.

This CDR3 contains 16 residues. Trimming took off 3 bases at V and 3 bases at J, with 16 bases between the two ends. The germline V gene has CDR1 SGHTS and CDR2 YDEGEE. The study's findings and limits: The presence/absence work took it that sequencing depth was about the same across donors. The availability of immune exposure information extended only to CMV serostatus.

Sample: PBMCs. The chain joins TRBV5-8 to TRBJ1-5; no firm D call. The TCR comes from a woman in her twenties or thirties in good health and CMV-seropositive. CDR3 coding DNA: TGTGCCAGCAGCTCGAGGCTAGGAGTTAACAATCAGCCCCAGCATTTT. Translating it yields CASSSRLGVNNQPQHF.